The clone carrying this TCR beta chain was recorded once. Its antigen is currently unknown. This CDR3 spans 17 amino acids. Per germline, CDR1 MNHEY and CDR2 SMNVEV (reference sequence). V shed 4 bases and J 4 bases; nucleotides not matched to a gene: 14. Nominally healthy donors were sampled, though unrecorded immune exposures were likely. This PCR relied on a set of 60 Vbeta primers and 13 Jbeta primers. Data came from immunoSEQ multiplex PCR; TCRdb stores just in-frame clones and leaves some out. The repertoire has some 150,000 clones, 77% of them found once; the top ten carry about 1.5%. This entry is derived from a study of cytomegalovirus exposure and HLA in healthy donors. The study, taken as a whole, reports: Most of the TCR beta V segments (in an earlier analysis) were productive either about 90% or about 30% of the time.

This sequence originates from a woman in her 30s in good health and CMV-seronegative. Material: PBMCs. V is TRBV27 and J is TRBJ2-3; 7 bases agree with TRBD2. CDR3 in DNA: TGTGCCAGCAGTTCCGCTGGGGGGGGTTCTATCTCAGATACGCAGTATTTT. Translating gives CASSSAGGGSISDTQYF.